This T cell receptor (beta chain) was obtained from a study of T cell repertoires and HLA-DP antigens. Germline V CDR1 and CDR2: WNHNN, SYGVQD (reference sequence). J gave up 2 bases and V 4 bases, and 6 bases lay outside the gene matches. This CDR3 spans 16 amino acids. The protocol was immunoSEQ multiplex PCR, while the TCRdb copy is restricted to in-frame clones and leaves out a portion. The data show around 3,600 clones, with 76% seen just once and about 21% held by the top ten. After approximately two weeks, CD4+ cells were restimulated approximately 25 h with the same allogeneic DPB1. Retrovirally transduced HeLa cells with HLA-DPA1/DPB1, HLA-DM, invariant chain and CD80 served as stimulators.

The clonotype originates from a woman between 18 and 29 years old in good health and CMV-seronegative. V usage is TRBV10-1 and J usage is TRBJ2-3; 10 nucleotides match TRBD2. Specimen: CD137- CD4+ T cells from cultured PBMCs. CDR3 region: CASSGGTSENTDTQYF. For the CDR3, the DNA is TGCGCCAGCAGTGGGGGGACTAGCGAAAACACAGATACGCAGTATTTT.